This TCR beta chain stems from a study of T-cell reconstitution after alpha-beta-depleted transplantation in children. V gave up 6 bases and J gave up 1 base; unmatched junction bases: 17. This CDR3 has 20 residues. Germline lookup yields CDR1 SGHTA and CDR2 FQGTGA. Unique molecular identifiers featured in how the TCRbeta library was prepared. Each CDR3 protein is one row after TCRdb ran MiXCR on the PCR reads. The sample lists about 500,000 distinct CDR3 sequences, approximately 30% occurring once. The V and J genes are TRBV7-3 and TRBJ2-2, with 10 bases identical to TRBD2. The source of this sequence is a human donor who donated a stem cell graft to a child with aplastic anemia. The sequences come from PBMCs from the stem cell graft donor, collected from the stem cell graft. CDR3 region: CASRLDPGFASGRNTGELFF. CDR3 nucleotides: TGTGCCAGCAGACTCGATCCCGGATTTGCTAGCGGGAGGAACACCGGGGAGCTGTTTTTT. Together with reference TRBV7-3 and TRBJ2-2, the CDR3 gives the full variable domain: GAGVSQTPSNKVTEKGKYVELRCDPISGHTALYWYRQSLGQGPEFLIYFQGTGAADDSGLPNDRFFAVRPEGSVSTLKIQRTERGDSAVYLCASRLDPGFASGRNTGELFFGEGSRLTVL.